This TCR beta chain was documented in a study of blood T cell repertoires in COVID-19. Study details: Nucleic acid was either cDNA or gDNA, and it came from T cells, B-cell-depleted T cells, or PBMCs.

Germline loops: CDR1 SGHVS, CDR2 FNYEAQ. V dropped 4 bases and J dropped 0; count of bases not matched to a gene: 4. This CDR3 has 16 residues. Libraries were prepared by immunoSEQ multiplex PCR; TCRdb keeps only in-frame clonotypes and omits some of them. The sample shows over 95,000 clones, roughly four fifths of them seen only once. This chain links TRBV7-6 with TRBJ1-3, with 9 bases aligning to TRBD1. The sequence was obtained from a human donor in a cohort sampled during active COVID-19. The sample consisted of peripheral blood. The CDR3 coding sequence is TGTGCCAGCAGCTCTGGACAGGGGTACTCTGGAAACACCATATATTTT. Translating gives CASSSGQGYSGNTIYF. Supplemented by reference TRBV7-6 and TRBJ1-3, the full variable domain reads GAGVSQSPRYKVTKRGQDVALRCDPISGHVSLYWYRQALGQGPEFLTYFNYEAQQDKSGLPNDRFSAERPEGSISTLTIQRTEQRDSAMYRCASSSGQGYSGNTIYFGEGSWLTVV.